Listed below are T cell receptor beta chains from one sample, sequenced in a study of blood T cell repertoires in COVID-19. Profiling relied on immunoSEQ multiplex PCR, and the TCRdb table lists in-frame clones only, not all of them. Of under 200,000 clones listed, approximately 84% are singletons. Sequencing used peripheral blood. The receptors here all came from a human donor with acute or convalescent COVID-19. The donor label of this sample is uncertain. Both conserved end residues are part of each CDR3. A D gene is named only where the DNA matches it firmly. Some rows mark clone size as missing; the rest say once, few, many or name a class of expanded clone.

j_call,d_call,clone_size,v_call,cdr3_nt,cdr3_aa
TRBJ1-6,-,-,TRBV5-1,TGCGCCAGCAGCTTGGGAGAGGGCGGCTATAATTCACCCCTCCACTTT,CASSLGEGGYNSPLHF
TRBJ2-3,-,-,TRBV7-9,TGTGCCAGCAGCGGGACGGACAGAGCTACCCCCCAAGATACGCAGTATTTT,CASSGTDRATPQDTQYF
TRBJ2-7,TRBD2,-,TRBV5-1,TGCGCCAGCAGCCTGGGGACTAGCGGGAACGAGCAGTACTTC,CASSLGTSGNEQYF
TRBJ1-2,-,-,TRBV4-1,TGCGCCAGCAGCCAAGCTCCAGGGAACTATGGCTACACCTTC,CASSQAPGNYGYTF
TRBJ1-6,TRBD1,few,TRBV19,TGTGCCAGTAGTATCCTCGGGACAGGGGTTGATTCACCCCTCCACTTT,CASSILGTGVDSPLHF
TRBJ1-1,TRBD1,-,TRBV2,TGTGCCAGCAAGATACAGGGGCCTGAAGCTTTCTTT,CASKIQGPEAFF
TRBJ2-3,TRBD1,-,TRBV5-1,TGCGCCAGCAGCGAAAGTTACAGGGGAAGCACAGATACGCAGTATTTT,CASSESYRGSTDTQYF
TRBJ1-2,-,-,TRBV27,TGTGCCAGCAGTTTCCCCACAGGGAACCCTCGCTGGGGCTACACCTTC,CASSFPTGNPRWGYTF
TRBJ2-5,TRBD1,-,TRBV25-1,TGTGCCAGCAATTCAGGGGGCTGGGAGACCCAGTACTTC,CASNSGGWETQYF
TRBJ1-5,-,-,TRBV4-2,TGTGCCAGCAGCCAAGCCTACGAAAGGGGCGGTCAGCCCCAGCATTTT,CASSQAYERGGQPQHF